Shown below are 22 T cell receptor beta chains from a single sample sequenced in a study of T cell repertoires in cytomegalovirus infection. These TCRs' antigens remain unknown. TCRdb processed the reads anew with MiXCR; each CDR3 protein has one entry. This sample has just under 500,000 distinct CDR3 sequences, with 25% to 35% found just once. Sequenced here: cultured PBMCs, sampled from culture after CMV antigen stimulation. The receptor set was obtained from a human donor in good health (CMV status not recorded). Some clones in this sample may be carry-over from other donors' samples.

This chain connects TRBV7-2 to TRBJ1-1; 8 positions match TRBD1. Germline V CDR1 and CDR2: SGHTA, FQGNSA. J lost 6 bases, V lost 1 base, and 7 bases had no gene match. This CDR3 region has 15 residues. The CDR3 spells CASSLVQGVGSEAFF. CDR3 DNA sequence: TGTGCCAGCAGCTTAGTACAGGGGGTAGGCTCTGAAGCTTTCTTT.

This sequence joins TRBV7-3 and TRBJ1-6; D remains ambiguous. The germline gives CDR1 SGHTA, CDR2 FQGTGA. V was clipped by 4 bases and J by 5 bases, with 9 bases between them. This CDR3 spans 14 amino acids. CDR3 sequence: CASSSGRDNSPLHF. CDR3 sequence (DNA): TGTGCCAGCAGCTCCGGACGGGATAATTCACCCCTCCACTTT. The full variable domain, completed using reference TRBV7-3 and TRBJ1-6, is GAGVSQTPSNKVTEKGKYVELRCDPISGHTALYWYRQSLGQGPEFLIYFQGTGAADDSGLPNDRFFAVRPEGSVSTLKIQRTERGDSAVYLCASSSGRDNSPLHFGNGTRLTVT.

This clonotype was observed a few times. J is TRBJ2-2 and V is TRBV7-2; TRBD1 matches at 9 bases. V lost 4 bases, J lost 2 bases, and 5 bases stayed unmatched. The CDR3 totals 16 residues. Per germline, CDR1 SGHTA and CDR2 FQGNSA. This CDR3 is CASSYGTGINTGELFF. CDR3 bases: TGTGCCAGCAGCTACGGGACAGGGATAAACACCGGGGAGCTGTTTTTT.

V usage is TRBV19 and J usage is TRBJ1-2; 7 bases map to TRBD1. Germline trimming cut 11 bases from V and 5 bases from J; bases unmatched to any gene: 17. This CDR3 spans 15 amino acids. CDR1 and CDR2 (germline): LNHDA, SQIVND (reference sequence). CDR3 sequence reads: CASHAAWDSYYGYTF. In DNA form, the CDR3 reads TGTGCCTCTCACGCGGCCTGGGACAGCTATTATGGCTACACCTTC.

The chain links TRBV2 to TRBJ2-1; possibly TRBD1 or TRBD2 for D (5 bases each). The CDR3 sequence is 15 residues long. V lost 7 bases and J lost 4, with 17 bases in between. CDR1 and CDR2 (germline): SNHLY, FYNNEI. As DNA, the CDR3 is TGTGCCAGCACCGAGGGGTTCTTGGGATACAATGAGCAGTTCTTC. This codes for CASTEGFLGYNEQFF.

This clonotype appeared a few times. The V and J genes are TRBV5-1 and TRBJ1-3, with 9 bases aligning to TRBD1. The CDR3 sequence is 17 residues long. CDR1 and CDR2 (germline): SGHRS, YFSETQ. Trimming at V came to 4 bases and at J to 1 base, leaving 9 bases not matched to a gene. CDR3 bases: TGCGCCAGCAGCATAAATCCGGGACAGGGATCTGGAAACACCATATATTTT. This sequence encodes CASSINPGQGSGNTIYF.

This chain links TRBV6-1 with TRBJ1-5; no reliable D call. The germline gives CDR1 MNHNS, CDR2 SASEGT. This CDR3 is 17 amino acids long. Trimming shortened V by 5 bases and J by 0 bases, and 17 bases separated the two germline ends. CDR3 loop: CASSSQRVSGSNQPQHF. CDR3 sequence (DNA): TGTGCCAGCAGTAGCCAACGGGTTTCGGGTAGCAATCAGCCCCAGCATTTT.

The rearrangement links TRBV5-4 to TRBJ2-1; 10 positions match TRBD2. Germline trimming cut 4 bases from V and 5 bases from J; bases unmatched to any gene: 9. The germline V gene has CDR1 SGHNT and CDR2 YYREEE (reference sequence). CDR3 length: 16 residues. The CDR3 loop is CASSAGLAGADNEQFF. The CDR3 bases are TGTGCCAGCAGCGCAGGCCTAGCGGGAGCGGACAATGAGCAGTTCTTC.

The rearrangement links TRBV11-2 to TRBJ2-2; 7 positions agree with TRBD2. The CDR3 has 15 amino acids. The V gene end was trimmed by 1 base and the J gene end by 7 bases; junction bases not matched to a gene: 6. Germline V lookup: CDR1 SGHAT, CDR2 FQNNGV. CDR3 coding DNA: TGTGCCAGCAGCTTAGTCGCGGGAGTGGTCGGGGAGCTGTTTTTT. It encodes CASSLVAGVVGELFF.

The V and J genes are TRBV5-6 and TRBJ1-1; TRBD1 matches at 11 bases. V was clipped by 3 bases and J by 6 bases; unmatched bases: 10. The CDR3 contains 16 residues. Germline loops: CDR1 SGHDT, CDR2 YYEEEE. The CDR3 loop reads CASSSTLGQGASEAFF. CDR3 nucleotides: TGTGCCAGCAGCTCGACACTAGGACAGGGGGCTTCTGAAGCTTTCTTT.

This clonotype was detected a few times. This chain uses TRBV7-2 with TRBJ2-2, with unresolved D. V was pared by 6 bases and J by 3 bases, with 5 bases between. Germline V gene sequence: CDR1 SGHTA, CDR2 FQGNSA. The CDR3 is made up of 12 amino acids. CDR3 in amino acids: CASRGYTGELFF. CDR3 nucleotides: TGTGCCAGCAGAGGATACACCGGGGAGCTGTTTTTT. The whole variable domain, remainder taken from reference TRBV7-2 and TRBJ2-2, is GAGVSQSPSNKVTEKGKDVELRCDPISGHTALYWYRQSLGQGLEFLIYFQGNSAPDKSGLPSDRFSAERTGGSVSTLTIQRTQQEDSAVYLCASRGYTGELFFGEGSRLTVL.

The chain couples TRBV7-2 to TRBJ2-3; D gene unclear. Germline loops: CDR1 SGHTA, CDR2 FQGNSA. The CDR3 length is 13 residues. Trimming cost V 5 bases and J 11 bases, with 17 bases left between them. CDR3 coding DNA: TGTGCCAGCAGCCTTGGGCTGGCGGTCGAGCAGTATTTT. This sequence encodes CASSLGLAVEQYF.

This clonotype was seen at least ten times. CDR3 bases: TGTGCCAGCAGCCCTTGGGTCATGAACACTGAAGCTTTCTTT. It specifies CASSPWVMNTEAFF. The chain recombines TRBV7-2 with TRBJ1-1, with D uncertain. The V and J ends lost 5 bases and 0 bases respectively, with 10 bases between them. The germline V gene has CDR1 SGHTA and CDR2 FQGNSA. This CDR3 comprises 14 residues.

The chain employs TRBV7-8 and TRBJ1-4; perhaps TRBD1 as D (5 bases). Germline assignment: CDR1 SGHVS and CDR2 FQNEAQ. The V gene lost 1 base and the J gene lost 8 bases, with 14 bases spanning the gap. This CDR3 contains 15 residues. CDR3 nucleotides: TGTGCCAGCAGCTTAGGCCCCAACAGGACCGAAAAACTGTTTTTT. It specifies CASSLGPNRTEKLFF.

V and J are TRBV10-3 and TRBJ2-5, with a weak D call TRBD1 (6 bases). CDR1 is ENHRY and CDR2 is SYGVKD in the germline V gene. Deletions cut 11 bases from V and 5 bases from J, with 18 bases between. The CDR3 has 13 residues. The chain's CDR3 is CASSYRDKETQYF. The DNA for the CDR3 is TGTGCCTCCAGTTATAGGGACAAGGAGACCCAGTACTTC.

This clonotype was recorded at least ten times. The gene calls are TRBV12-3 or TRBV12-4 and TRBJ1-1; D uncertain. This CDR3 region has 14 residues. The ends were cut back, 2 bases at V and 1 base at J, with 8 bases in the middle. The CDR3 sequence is CASSLSLKNTEAFF. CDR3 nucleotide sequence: TGTGCCAGCAGTTTAAGTCTAAAGAACACTGAAGCTTTCTTT.

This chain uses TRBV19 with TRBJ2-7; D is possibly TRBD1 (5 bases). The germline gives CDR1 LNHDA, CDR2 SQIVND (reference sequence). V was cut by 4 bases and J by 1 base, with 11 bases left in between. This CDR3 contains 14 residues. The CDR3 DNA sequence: TGTGCCAGTAGTAGCGGACACAATTCCTACGAGCAGTACTTC. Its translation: CASSSGHNSYEQYF.

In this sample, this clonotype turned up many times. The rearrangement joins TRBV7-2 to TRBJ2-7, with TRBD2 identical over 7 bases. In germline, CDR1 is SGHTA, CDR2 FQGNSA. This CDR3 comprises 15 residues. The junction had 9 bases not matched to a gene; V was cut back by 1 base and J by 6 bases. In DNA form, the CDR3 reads TGTGCCAGCAGCTTAGATCGGACTAGAAGCAGCGAGCAGTACTTC. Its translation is CASSLDRTRSSEQYF.

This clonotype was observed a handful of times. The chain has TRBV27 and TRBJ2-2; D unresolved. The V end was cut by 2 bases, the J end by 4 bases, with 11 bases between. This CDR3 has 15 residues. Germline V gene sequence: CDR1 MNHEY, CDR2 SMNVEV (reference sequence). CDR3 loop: CASSLADLSTGELFF. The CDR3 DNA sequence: TGTGCCAGCAGTTTAGCCGACCTATCCACCGGGGAGCTGTTTTTT.

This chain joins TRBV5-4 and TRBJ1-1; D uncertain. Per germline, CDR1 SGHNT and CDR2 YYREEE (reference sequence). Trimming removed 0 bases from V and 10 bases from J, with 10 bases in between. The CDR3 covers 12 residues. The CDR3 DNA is TGTGCCAGCAGCTTGGCTGATCGCGGAGCTTTCTTT. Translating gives CASSLADRGAFF.

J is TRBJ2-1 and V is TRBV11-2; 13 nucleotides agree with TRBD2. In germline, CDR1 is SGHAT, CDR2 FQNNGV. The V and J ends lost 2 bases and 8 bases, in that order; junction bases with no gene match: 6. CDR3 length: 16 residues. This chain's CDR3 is CASSLRTSGSKHEQFF. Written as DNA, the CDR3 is TGTGCCAGCAGCTTACGGACTAGCGGGAGTAAGCATGAGCAGTTCTTC.

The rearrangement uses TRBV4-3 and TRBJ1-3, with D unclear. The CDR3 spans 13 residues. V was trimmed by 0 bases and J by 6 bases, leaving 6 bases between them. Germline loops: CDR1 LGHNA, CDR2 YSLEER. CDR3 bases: TGCGCCAGCAGCCAAGATTTCGTAAACACCATATATTTT. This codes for CASSQDFVNTIYF.